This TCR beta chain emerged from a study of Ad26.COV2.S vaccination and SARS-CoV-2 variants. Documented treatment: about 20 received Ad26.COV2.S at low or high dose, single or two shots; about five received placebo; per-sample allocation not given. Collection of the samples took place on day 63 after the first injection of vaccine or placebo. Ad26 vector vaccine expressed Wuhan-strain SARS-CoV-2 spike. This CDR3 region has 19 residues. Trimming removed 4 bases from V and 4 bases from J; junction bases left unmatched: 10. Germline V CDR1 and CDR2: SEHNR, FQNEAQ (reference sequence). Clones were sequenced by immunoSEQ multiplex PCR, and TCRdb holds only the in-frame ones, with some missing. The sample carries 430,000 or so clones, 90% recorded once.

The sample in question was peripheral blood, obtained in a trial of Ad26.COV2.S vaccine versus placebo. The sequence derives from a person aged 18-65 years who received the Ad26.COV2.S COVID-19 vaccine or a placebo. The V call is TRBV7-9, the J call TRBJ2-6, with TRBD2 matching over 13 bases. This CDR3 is CASSSLLAGGPSGANVLTF. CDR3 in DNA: TGTGCCAGCAGCTCCTTACTAGCGGGAGGGCCATCCGGGGCCAACGTCCTGACTTTC.